This TCR beta chain came from a study of shared clonotypes between healthy human individuals. The naive CD8 fraction comprised CD45RO-negative cells positively selected for CCR7 and excluded terminally differentiated effector memory CD45RA+ cells. Whole-study results and caveats: Tissue TCR repertoires likely differ from these blood-only repertoires. Generation probabilities were higher for clonotypes shared across all four sorted-subset donors than for unshared ones. Even with large depth, rarefaction showed that sorted-subset sequencing was incomplete. The represented genetic and exposure-history diversity was limited by the small number of donors.

Profiled with immunoSEQ multiplex PCR; TCRdb holds only in-frame clones, not every one. In the table there are about 2.1 million clones, roughly 91% of which are singletons. Germline V gives CDR1 SGHTS, CDR2 YDEGEE. V was pared by 1 base and J by 1 base, with 8 bases between. This CDR3 has 14 residues. As concerns this clone: Its antigen is currently unknown.

The receptor was derived from a man between 18 and 29 years old in good health. Some clones in this sample may be carry-over from other donors' samples. V and J are TRBV5-8 and TRBJ1-2; D is undetermined. The sample comprised naive CD8+ T cells from PBMCs. CDR3 in amino acids: CASSLTYSNYGYTF. As DNA, the CDR3 is TGTGCCAGCAGCTTGACCTACAGTAACTATGGCTACACCTTC.